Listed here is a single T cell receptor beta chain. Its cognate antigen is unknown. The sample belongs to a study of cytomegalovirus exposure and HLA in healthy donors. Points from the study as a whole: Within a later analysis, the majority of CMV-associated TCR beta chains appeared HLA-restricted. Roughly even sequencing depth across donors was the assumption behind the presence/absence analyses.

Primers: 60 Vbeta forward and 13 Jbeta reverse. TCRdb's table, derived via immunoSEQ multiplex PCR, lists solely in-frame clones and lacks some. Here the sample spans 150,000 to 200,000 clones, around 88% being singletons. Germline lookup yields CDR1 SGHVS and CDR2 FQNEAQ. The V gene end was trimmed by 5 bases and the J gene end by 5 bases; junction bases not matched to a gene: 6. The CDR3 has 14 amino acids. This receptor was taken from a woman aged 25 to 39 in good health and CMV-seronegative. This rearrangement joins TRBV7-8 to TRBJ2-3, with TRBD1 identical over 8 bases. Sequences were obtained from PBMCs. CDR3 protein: CASSRRDRRDTQYF. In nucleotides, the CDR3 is TGTGCCAGCAGCAGACGGGACAGGAGAGATACGCAGTATTTT.